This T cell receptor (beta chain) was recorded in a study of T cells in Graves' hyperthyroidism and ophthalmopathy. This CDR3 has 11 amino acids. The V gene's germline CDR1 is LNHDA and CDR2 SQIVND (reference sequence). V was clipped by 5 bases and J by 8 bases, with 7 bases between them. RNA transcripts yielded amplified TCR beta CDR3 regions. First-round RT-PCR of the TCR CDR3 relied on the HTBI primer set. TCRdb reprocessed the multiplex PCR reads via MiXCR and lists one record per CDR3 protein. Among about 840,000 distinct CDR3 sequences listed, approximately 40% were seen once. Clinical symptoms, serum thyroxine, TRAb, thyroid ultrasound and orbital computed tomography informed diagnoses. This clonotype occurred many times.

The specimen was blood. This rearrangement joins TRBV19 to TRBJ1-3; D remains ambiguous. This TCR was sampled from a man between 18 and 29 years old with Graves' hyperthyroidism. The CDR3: CASSYAYTIYF. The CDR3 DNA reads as TGTGCCAGTAGTTACGCTTACACCATATATTTT.